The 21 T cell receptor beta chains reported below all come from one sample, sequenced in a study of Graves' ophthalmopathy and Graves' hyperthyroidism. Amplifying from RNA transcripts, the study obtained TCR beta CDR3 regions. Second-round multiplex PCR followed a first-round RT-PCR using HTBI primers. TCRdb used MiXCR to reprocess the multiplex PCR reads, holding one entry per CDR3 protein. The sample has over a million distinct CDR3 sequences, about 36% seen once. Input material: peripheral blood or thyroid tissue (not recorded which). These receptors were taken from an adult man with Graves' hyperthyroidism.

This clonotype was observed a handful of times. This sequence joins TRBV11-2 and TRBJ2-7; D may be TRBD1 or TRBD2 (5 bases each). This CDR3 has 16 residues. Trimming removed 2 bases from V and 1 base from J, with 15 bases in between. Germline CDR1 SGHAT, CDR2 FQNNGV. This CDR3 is CASSLYRGRTSYEQYF. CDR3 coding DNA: TGTGCCAGCAGCTTATACCGGGGCCGTACGTCCTACGAGCAGTACTTC.

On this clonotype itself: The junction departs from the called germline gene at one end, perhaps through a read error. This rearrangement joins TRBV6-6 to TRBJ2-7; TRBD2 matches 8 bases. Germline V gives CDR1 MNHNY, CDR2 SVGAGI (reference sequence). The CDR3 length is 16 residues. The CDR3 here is CASSDDREGHIYEQYF. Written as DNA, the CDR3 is TGTGCCAGCAGTGATGACCGGGAGGGACACATCTACGAGCAGTACTTT.

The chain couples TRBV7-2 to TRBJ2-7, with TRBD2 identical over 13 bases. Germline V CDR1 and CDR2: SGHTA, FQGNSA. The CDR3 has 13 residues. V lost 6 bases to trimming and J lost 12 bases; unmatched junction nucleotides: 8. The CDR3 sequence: CASSPGLAGVVYF. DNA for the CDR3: TGTGCCAGCAGTCCCGGACTAGCGGGAGTGGTGTACTTC. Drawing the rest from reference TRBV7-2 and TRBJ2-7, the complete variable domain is GAGVSQSPSNKVTEKGKDVELRCDPISGHTALYWYRQSLGQGLEFLIYFQGNSAPDKSGLPSDRFSAERTGGSVSTLTIQRTQQEDSAVYLCASSPGLAGVVYFGPGTRLTVT.

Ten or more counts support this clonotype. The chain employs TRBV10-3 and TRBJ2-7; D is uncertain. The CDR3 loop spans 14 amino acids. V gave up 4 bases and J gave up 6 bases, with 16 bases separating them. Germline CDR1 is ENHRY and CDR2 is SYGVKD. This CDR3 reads CAISVVIEAAEQYF. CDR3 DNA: TGTGCCATCAGTGTCGTTATAGAAGCCGCCGAGCAGTACTTC.

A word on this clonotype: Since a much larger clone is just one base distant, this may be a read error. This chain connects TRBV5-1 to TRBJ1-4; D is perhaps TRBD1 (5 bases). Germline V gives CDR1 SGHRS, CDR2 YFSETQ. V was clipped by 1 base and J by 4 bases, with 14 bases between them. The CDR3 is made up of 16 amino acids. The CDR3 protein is CASSLTRQLGNEKLFF. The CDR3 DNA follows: TGCGCCAGCAGCTTGACCCGACAGCTCGGTAATGAAAAACTGTTTTTT. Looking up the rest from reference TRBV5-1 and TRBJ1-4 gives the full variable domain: KAGVTQTPRYLIKTRGQQVTLSCSPISGHRSVSWYQQTPGQGLQFLFEYFSETQRNKGNFPGRFSGRQFSNSRSEMNVSTLELGDSALYLCASSLTRQLGNEKLFFGSGTQLSVL.

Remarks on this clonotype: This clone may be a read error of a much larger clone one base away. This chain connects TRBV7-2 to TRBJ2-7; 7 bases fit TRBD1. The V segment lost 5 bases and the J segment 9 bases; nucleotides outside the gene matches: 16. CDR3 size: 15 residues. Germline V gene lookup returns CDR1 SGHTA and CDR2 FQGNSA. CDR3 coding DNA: TGTACCAGCAGCGCCGAACCGGGACAGTTTACGGTGCAGTACTTC. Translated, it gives CTSSAEPGQFTVQYF.

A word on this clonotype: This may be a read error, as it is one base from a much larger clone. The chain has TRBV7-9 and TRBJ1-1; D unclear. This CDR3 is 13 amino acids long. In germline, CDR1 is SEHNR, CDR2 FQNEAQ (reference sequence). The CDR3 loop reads CAISFGSTGEAFF. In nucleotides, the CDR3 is TGTGCCATCAGCTTTGGGTCAACGGGTGAAGCTTTCTTT.

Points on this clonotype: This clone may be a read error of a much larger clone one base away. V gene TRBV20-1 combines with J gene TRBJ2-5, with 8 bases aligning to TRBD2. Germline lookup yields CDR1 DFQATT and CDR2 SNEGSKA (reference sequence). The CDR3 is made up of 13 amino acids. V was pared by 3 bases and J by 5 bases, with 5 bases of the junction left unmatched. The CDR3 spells CSASGRDGETQYF. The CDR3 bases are TGCAGTGCTAGCGGGAGGGACGGGGAGACCCAGTACTTC.

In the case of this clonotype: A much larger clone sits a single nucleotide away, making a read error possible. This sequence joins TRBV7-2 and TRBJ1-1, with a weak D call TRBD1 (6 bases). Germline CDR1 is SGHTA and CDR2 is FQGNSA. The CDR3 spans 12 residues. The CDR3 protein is CASGLGGNEAFF. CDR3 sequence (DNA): TGCGCCAGCGGCTTAGGGGGTAATGAAGCTTTCTTT.

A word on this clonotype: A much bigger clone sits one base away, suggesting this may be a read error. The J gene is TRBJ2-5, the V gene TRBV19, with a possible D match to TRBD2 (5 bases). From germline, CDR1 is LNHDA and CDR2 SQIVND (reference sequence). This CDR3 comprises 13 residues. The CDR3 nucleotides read TGTGCCGGTAGTATCGGGGTTCAAGAGACCCAGTACTTC. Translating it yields CAGSIGVQETQYF.

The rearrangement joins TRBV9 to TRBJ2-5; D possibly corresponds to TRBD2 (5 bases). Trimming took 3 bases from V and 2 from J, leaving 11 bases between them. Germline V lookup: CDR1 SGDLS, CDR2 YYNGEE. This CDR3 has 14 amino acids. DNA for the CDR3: TGTGCCAGCAGCGCCTACGAGGGTCAAGAGACCCAGTACTTC. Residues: CASSAYEGQETQYF.

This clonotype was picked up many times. DNA of the CDR3: TGTGCCACCAGCAGAGTTACCCAGACCCAGTACTTC. Translating gives CATSRVTQTQYF. The chain carries TRBV15 and TRBJ2-5; D ambiguous. The length of the CDR3 is 12 residues. Germline loops: CDR1 LNHNV, CDR2 YYDKDF (reference sequence). The V end lost 1 base, the J end lost 6 bases, and 6 bases lay between the germline ends.

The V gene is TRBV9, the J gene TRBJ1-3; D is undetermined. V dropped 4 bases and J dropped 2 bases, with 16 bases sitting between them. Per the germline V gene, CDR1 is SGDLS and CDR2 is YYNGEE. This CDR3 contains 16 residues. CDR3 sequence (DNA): TGTGCCAGCAGCCAATCTGATGAGGGTACTGGAAACACCATATATTTT. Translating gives CASSQSDEGTGNTIYF.

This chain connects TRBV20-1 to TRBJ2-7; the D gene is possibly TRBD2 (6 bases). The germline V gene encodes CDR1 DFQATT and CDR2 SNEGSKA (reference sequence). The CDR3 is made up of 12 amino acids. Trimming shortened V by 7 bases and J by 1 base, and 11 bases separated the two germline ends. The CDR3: CSEAGSSYEQYF. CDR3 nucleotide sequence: TGCAGTGAGGCGGGGTCGTCCTACGAGCAGTACTTC.

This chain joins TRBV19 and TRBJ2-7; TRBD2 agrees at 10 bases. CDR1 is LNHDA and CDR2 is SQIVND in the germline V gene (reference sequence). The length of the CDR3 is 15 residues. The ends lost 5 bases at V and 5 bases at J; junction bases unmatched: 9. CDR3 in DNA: TGTGCCAGTAGTGATCACCAACTAGCGGGGCACGAGCAGTACTTC. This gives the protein CASSDHQLAGHEQYF.

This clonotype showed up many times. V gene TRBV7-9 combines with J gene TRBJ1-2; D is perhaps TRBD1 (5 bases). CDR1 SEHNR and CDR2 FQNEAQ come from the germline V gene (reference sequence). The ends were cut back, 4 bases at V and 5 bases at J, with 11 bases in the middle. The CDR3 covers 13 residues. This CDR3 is CASSSHRIYGYTF. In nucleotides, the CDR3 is TGTGCCAGCAGCTCCCACAGGATTTATGGCTACACCTTC.

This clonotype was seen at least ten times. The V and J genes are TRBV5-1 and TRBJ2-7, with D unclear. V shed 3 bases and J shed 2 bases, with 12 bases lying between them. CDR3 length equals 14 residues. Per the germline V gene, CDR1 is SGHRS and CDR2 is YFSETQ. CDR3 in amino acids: CASSSYSGPYEQYF. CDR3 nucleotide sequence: TGCGCCAGCAGCTCCTATTCAGGCCCCTACGAGCAGTACTTC. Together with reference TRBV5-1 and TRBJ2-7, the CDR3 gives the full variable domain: KAGVTQTPRYLIKTRGQQVTLSCSPISGHRSVSWYQQTPGQGLQFLFEYFSETQRNKGNFPGRFSGRQFSNSRSEMNVSTLELGDSALYLCASSSYSGPYEQYFGPGTRLTVT.

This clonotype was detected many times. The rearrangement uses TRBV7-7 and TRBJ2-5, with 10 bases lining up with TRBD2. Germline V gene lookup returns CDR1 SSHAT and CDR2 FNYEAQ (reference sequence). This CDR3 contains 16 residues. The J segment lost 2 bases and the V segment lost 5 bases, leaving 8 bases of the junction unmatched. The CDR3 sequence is CASSTSLLAGQETQYF. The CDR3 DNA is TGTGCCAGCAGCACTAGCCTACTAGCGGGGCAAGAGACCCAGTACTTC.

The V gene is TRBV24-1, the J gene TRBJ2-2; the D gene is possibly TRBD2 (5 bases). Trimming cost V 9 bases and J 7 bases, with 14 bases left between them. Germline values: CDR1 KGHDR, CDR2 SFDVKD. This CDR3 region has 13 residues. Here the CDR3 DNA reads TGTGCCACCTCCAGGCGGGTCAACGGGGAGCTGTTTTTT. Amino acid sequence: CATSRRVNGELFF.

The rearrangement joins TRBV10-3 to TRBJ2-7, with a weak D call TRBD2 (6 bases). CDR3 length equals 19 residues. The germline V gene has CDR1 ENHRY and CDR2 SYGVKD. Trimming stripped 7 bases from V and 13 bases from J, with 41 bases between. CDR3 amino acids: CAITARKDGGGEHDSFTYF. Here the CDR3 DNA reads TGTGCCATCACCGCAAGAAAGGATGGTGGCGGGGAGCACGACTCCTTCACCTACTTC.

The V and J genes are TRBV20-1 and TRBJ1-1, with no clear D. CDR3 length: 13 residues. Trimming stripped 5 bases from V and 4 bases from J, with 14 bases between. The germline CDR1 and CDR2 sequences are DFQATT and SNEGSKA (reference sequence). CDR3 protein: CSAVTPLVTEAFF. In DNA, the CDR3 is TGCAGTGCTGTGACCCCTTTGGTCACTGAAGCTTTCTTT.